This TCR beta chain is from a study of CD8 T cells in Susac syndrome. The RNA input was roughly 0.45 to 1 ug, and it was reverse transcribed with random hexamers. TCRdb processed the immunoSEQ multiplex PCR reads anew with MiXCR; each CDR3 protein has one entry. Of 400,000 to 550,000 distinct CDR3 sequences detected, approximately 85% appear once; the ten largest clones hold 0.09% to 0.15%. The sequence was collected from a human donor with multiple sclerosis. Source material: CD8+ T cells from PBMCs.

CDR3 sequence reads: CASSSLLGSEQFF. CDR3 DNA: TGTGCCAGCAGTTCCCTCCTAGGGAGTGAGCAGTTCTTC. The chain combines TRBV12-3 or TRBV12-4 with TRBJ2-1; possibly TRBD2 for D (5 bases). V was trimmed by 4 bases and J by 9 bases, leaving 13 bases between them. CDR3 length: 13 residues.